The 28 T cell receptor beta chains reported below all come from one sample, sequenced in a study of blood T cell repertoires in COVID-19. TCRdb's copy holds only in-frame clones and misses some; the assay was immunoSEQ multiplex PCR. Among some 150,000 clones, over 65% were seen once, and the ten largest hold 4.5%. The sample taken for sequencing was peripheral blood. The receptors were gathered from a woman older than 75 with active or convalescent COVID-19.

The J gene is TRBJ1-1, the V gene TRBV9; D is ambiguous. Germline V gives CDR1 SGDLS, CDR2 YYNGEE. The CDR3 sequence is 15 residues long. Trimming stripped 4 bases from V and 4 bases from J, with 17 bases between. In nucleotides, the CDR3 is TGTGCCAGCAGCCCTCGAGCACTGCGGGCCACTGAAGCTTTCTTT. Its translation: CASSPRALRATEAFF.

The rearrangement joins TRBV3-1 (or the pseudogene TRBV3-2) to TRBJ1-6; the match to TRBD1 covers 7 bases. Looked up from germline, CDR1 is LGHDT and CDR2 is YNNKEL (reference sequence). This CDR3 region has 14 residues. Trimming took 4 bases from V and 5 from J; bases not matched to a gene: 2. The CDR3 DNA follows: TGTGCCAGCAGCCTGGGACAGAATAATTCACCCCTCCACTTT. Protein sequence: CASSLGQNNSPLHF.

V and J are TRBV5-6 and TRBJ1-1; D unclear. The CDR3 contains 16 residues. The germline V and J ends were trimmed by 0 bases and 3 bases, with 15 bases remaining between them. Germline CDR1 and CDR2: SGHDT and YYEEEE. CDR3: CASSLGSAGSYTEAFF. The CDR3, as DNA: TGTGCCAGCAGCTTGGGGTCGGCCGGGTCGTACACTGAAGCTTTCTTT.

V is TRBV6-2 or TRBV6-3 and J is TRBJ2-1; the match to TRBD2 covers 9 bases. CDR1 and CDR2 from the germline V gene are MNHEY and SVGEGT. The CDR3 loop spans 15 amino acids. The J segment lost 7 bases and the V segment lost 3 bases, leaving 7 bases of the junction unmatched. In nucleotides, the CDR3 is TGTGCCAGCAGTTATTCTAGCGGGATAGGTAATGAGCAGTTCTTC. Its translation is CASSYSSGIGNEQFF.

The CDR3 spells CASSLKMEGKLFF. CDR3 nucleotides: TGTGCCAGCAGCCTAAAAATGGAGGGCAAACTGTTTTTT. V gene TRBV3-1 (or the pseudogene TRBV3-2) combines with J gene TRBJ1-4; no reliable D call. Germline CDR1 is LGHDT and CDR2 is YNNKEL (reference sequence). Trimming took off 4 bases at V and 11 bases at J, with 14 bases between the two ends. The CDR3 spans 13 residues.

A few counts support this clone. V usage is TRBV28 and J usage is TRBJ2-1, with 9 bases fitting TRBD2. This CDR3 comprises 15 residues. Germline V gives CDR1 MDHEN, CDR2 SYDVKM. V was pared by 3 bases and J by 5 bases, with 5 bases of the junction left unmatched. The DNA of the CDR3 is TGTGCCAGCAGTTTTTTGCGGGGGGGCCACAATGAGCAGTTCTTC. Protein product: CASSFLRGGHNEQFF.

The CDR3 coding sequence is TGTGCCAGCAGCGTAGACAGGACCTACAATGAGCAGTTCTTC. Its protein is CASSVDRTYNEQFF. V is TRBV9 and J is TRBJ2-1, with D maybe TRBD1 (5 bases). Between the trimmed V and J ends, which lost 0 bases and 2 bases, there was a span of 6 bases. The CDR3 sequence is 14 residues long. Germline loops: CDR1 SGDLS, CDR2 YYNGEE.

The rearrangement links TRBV20-1 to TRBJ1-4, with D unresolved. This CDR3 comprises 11 residues. Germline-derived CDR1 and CDR2 are DFQATT and SNEGSKA (reference sequence). Trimming removed 6 bases from V and 10 bases from J, with 12 bases in between. CDR3 DNA: TGCAGTGCCGAGGGAATGGGAAAACTGTTTTTT. Protein: CSAEGMGKLFF.

The chain couples TRBV24-1 to TRBJ2-5, with 10 bases lining up with TRBD1. The V and J ends lost 3 bases and 4 bases, in that order; junction bases with no gene match: 7. Germline V gene lookup returns CDR1 KGHDR and CDR2 SFDVKD. This CDR3 comprises 16 residues. CDR3 nucleotide sequence: TGTGCCACCAGTGATCCTCTCCGGGACAGGGGAGAGACCCAGTACTTC. This sequence encodes CATSDPLRDRGETQYF.

On this clone: A clone one base away is much larger, so this may be a read error. This rearrangement joins TRBV9 to TRBJ2-3; the D is unclear. The V gene's germline CDR1 is SGDLS and CDR2 YYNGEE. The CDR3 has 12 amino acids. Between the trimmed V and J ends, which lost 3 bases and 0 bases, there was a span of 2 bases. In DNA, the CDR3 is TGTGCCAGCAGCGCTAGCACAGATACGCAGTATTTT. Protein: CASSASTDTQYF.

The V call is TRBV6-1, the J call TRBJ1-5, with 7 bases that match TRBD1. The CDR3 extends over 15 amino acids. CDR1 and CDR2 (germline): MNHNS, SASEGT. The V and J ends lost 1 base and 6 bases, in that order; junction bases with no gene match: 6. CDR3 sequence (DNA): TGTGCCAGCAGTGAAGTTGTGACAGGGACTCAGCCCCAGCATTTT. This gives the protein CASSEVVTGTQPQHF.

The sample holds one count of this clone. The chain recombines TRBV9 with TRBJ1-2; 7 bases map to TRBD1. With V trimmed by 2 bases and J by 7 bases, 14 bases remained unmatched. Germline CDR1 and CDR2: SGDLS and YYNGEE. The CDR3 spans 16 residues. The CDR3 protein is CASSVTLQGQFSGYTF. DNA for the CDR3: TGTGCCAGCAGCGTGACATTACAGGGGCAGTTTAGTGGCTACACCTTC. Full variable domain (rest looked up from reference TRBV9 and TRBJ1-2): DSGVTQTPKHLITATGQRVTLRCSPRSGDLSVYWYQQSLDQGLQFLIQYYNGEERAKGNILERFSAQQFPDLHSELNLSSLELGDSALYFCASSVTLQGQFSGYTFGSGTRLTVV.

This clone showed up many times. This chain links TRBV12-5 with TRBJ1-2; TRBD1 agrees at 9 bases. V trimming: 4 bases; J trimming: 4 bases; junction bases outside the gene matches: 7. Germline CDR1 and CDR2: LGHNT and FRNRAP. This CDR3 comprises 15 residues. Here the CDR3 DNA reads TGTGCTAGTGGTTCTACAGGGGGCGCTGGCTATGGCTACACCTTC. Translated: CASGSTGGAGYGYTF.

This clone appeared a single time. The V gene is TRBV19, the J gene TRBJ1-2, with D maybe TRBD1 (6 bases). Germline V gives CDR1 LNHDA, CDR2 SQIVND (reference sequence). Trimming took off 7 bases at V and 5 bases at J, with 17 bases between the two ends. The CDR3 is 14 residues long. This CDR3 reads CASTESRDNYGYTF. The CDR3 coding sequence is TGTGCCAGTACCGAGTCCCGGGACAATTATGGCTACACCTTC.

The rearrangement links TRBV15 to TRBJ2-5; tentatively, D is TRBD2 (5 bases). The CDR3 is 16 residues long. Per the germline V gene, CDR1 is LNHNV and CDR2 is YYDKDF (reference sequence). The ends were cut back, 1 base at V and 0 bases at J, with 12 bases in the middle. The CDR3 bases are TGTGCCACCAGCAGAGGACCAGCGGCGAACCAAGAGACCCAGTACTTC. Its protein product is CATSRGPAANQETQYF.

The rearrangement uses TRBV6-5 and TRBJ1-3; D uncertain. Trimming removed 2 bases from V and 0 bases from J, with 11 bases in between. The germline gives CDR1 MNHEY, CDR2 SVGAGI. The CDR3 has 16 residues. CDR3 protein: CASSYGRVSSGNTIYF. Here the CDR3 DNA reads TGTGCCAGCAGTTACGGTCGGGTGAGCTCTGGAAACACCATATATTTT.

This clone was seen more than once but under ten times. V usage is TRBV28 and J usage is TRBJ1-2; TRBD1 aligns across 7 bases. This CDR3 comprises 17 residues. The trim removed 4 bases at V and 5 bases at J, leaving 16 bases unmatched. Germline CDR1 MDHEN, CDR2 SYDVKM. The CDR3 is CASSSLGAPTGRYGYTF. CDR3 nucleotide sequence: TGTGCCAGCAGTTCCCTGGGTGCCCCGACAGGGCGGTATGGCTACACCTTC.

The rearrangement joins TRBV5-5 to TRBJ1-1; perhaps TRBD1 as D (6 bases). V was pared by 2 bases and J by 6 bases, with 17 bases between. This CDR3 contains 15 residues. Germline V gene lookup returns CDR1 SGHKS and CDR2 YYEKEE (reference sequence). CDR3 sequence: CASSLLPQGLAEAFF. The CDR3 DNA reads as TGTGCCAGCAGCTTACTACCACAGGGTCTTGCTGAAGCTTTCTTT.

This sequence joins TRBV9 and TRBJ2-5; D perhaps matches TRBD1 (6 bases). In germline, CDR1 is SGDLS, CDR2 YYNGEE. This CDR3 comprises 13 residues. Trimming removed 3 bases at V and 5 bases at J, with 11 bases between. The CDR3 coding sequence is TGTGCCAGCAGCGCAACAGGGTTGGAGACCCAGTACTTC. It yields the protein CASSATGLETQYF.

The V call is TRBV2, the J call TRBJ2-3; D may be TRBD2 (6 bases). The CDR3 sequence is 15 residues long. Per germline, CDR1 SNHLY and CDR2 FYNNEI. The V end lost 7 bases, the J end lost 3 bases, and 17 bases lay between the germline ends. The DNA for the CDR3 is TGTGCCAGCACCCGCGCGGGGACTGGAACAGATACGCAGTATTTT. The encoded protein is CASTRAGTGTDTQYF.

The genes are TRBV5-4 and TRBJ1-3, with D unresolved. Trimming left V 4 bases short and J 0 bases short, with 8 bases between. The CDR3 length is 14 residues. Germline CDR1 reads SGHNT; CDR2 reads YYREEE (reference sequence). The CDR3 protein is CASSPDFSGNTIYF. For the CDR3, the DNA is TGTGCCAGCAGCCCCGACTTCTCTGGAAACACCATATATTTT.

The rearrangement joins TRBV7-9 to TRBJ2-5; no clear D gene. Germline CDR1 reads SEHNR; CDR2 reads FQNEAQ (reference sequence). CDR3 size: 14 residues. Trimming removed 2 bases from V and 2 bases from J, with 9 bases in between. CDR3 DNA sequence: TGTGCCAGCAGCTTAAGAGCACAGCAAGAGACCCAGTACTTC. It specifies CASSLRAQQETQYF.

The J gene is TRBJ1-6, the V gene TRBV9; 7 bases fit TRBD1. The CDR3 covers 14 residues. Unmatched junction bases numbered 10, after V lost 5 bases and J lost 11 bases. In germline, CDR1 is SGDLS, CDR2 YYNGEE. CDR3 sequence: CASRRDSPGAPLHF. The CDR3 bases are TGTGCCAGCAGGAGGGACAGTCCCGGGGCACCCCTCCACTTT.

This chain joins TRBV4-2 and TRBJ2-1; TRBD2 might be the D (6 bases). The V and J ends lost 0 bases and 6 bases respectively, with 12 bases between them. CDR3 length equals 15 residues. Germline V gene lookup returns CDR1 LGHNA and CDR2 YNFKEQ. The CDR3 bases are TGTGCCAGCAGCCAAGAGTCTAGCGCCGTCAATGAGCAGTTCTTC. It is translated as CASSQESSAVNEQFF.

CDR3 protein: CASSPLRQGATILGKMNTEAFF. CDR3 DNA: TGTGCCAGCTCACCACTCCGTCAGGGGGCGACGATATTGGGGAAAATGAACACTGAAGCTTTCTTT. The chain links TRBV18 to TRBJ1-1; 8 bases align to TRBD1. Germline V gene sequence: CDR1 KGHSH, CDR2 LQKENI. This CDR3 has 22 residues. J lost 0 bases, V lost 1 base, and 22 bases had no gene match. Using reference TRBV18 and TRBJ1-1 for the parts outside the CDR3, the full variable domain is NAGVMQNPRHLVRRRGQEARLRCSPMKGHSHVYWYRQLPEEGLKFMVYLQKENIIDESGMPKERFSAEFPKEGPSILRIQQVVRGDSAAYFCASSPLRQGATILGKMNTEAFFGQGTRLTVV.

This clone appeared a single time. The chain uses TRBV2 and TRBJ1-1, with a tentative D call TRBD1 (6 bases). V was clipped by 3 bases and J by 4 bases, with 12 bases between them. Per germline, CDR1 SNHLY and CDR2 FYNNEI. This CDR3 is built from 14 residues. CDR3 nucleotide sequence: TGTGCCAGCAGTGATTGGGCAGGGGCCACTGAAGCTTTCTTT. Translating it yields CASSDWAGATEAFF.

This sequence joins TRBV5-1 and TRBJ1-5; D gene uncertain. Germline V gene sequence: CDR1 SGHRS, CDR2 YFSETQ. The ends were cut back, 1 base at V and 8 bases at J, with 10 bases in the middle. The CDR3 has 13 residues. CDR3 sequence reads: CASSLIGREPQHF. The CDR3 coding sequence is TGCGCCAGCAGCTTGATCGGGAGAGAGCCCCAGCATTTT.

This clone was found many times. The genes are TRBV6-5 and TRBJ2-7; D possibly corresponds to TRBD1 (7 bases). There are 14 residues in the CDR3. CDR1 MNHEY and CDR2 SVGAGI come from the germline V gene. Trimming removed 2 bases from V and 4 bases from J, with 12 bases in between. The CDR3 loop is CASSYGGGGYEQYF. CDR3 nucleotide sequence: TGTGCCAGCAGTTACGGAGGGGGCGGGTACGAGCAGTACTTC.